This T cell receptor beta chain appears in the sequencing data of a study of blood T cell repertoires in COVID-19. Study details: The cDNA or gDNA used as material had been derived from T cells, B-cell-depleted T cells, or PBMCs.

TCRdb's copy holds only in-frame clones and misses some; the assay was immunoSEQ multiplex PCR. The sample carries about 200,000 clones, about 88% recorded once. Recruited during active infection, patients (from Seattle) were subsequently followed longitudinally. The source of this sequence is a man between 50 and 59 years old with COVID-19, enrolled during active disease. The sequenced sample was peripheral blood.

Here the CDR3 reads CASSPTGDYGYTF. DNA of the CDR3: TGCGCCAGCAGCCCGACAGGGGACTATGGCTACACCTTC. The rearrangement links TRBV5-1 to TRBJ1-2; 8 bases agree with TRBD1. The junction had 2 bases not matched to a gene; V was cut back by 4 bases and J by 3 bases. Germline lookup yields CDR1 SGHRS and CDR2 YFSETQ. The CDR3 sequence is 13 residues long.